This T cell receptor (beta chain) came from a study of cytomegalovirus exposure and HLA in healthy donors (dated by TCRdb to about 2017). Study-wide context: An earlier analysis of 587 of the donors reported about 280 Gb of sequence data and around 120 million unique TCR beta sequences obtained from roughly 170 million T cells. Approximately 310 gigabases of sequencing data and about 92 million unique TCR sequences made up an early release that covered under 750 HLA-typed donors. The genetic ancestry cluster associated with self-reported Caucasian donors included 65% to 90% of the roughly 400 genotyped donors. The study aimed to test whether signatures of past pathogen exposure could be identified by cataloging public T cell receptors. The T cell repertoires of under 700 subjects were profiled by immunosequencing and related to cytomegalovirus serostatus. Along with the roughly 700-subject first cohort, a separate validation cohort of over a hundred different subjects was used. To predict cytomegalovirus infection status, the study combined high-throughput TCR immunosequencing, statistical association of individual TCRs with disease status, and machine learning. A later analysis re-analyzed previously published TCR beta repertoires from 666 donors and added high-resolution HLA genotyping to study TCR occurrence patterns. Rather than using new phenotypic data, the later analysis identified candidate immune exposures from TCR beta sequences and from how often those sequences occurred across donors. An earlier analysis of approximately 580 of the donors used high-throughput TCR beta sequencing to judge whether each TCR beta V gene segment behaved as functional or pseudogenic. Donor age, sex, ethnicity and CMV serostatus were compiled alongside the repertoire data. A later genetic analysis used genome-wide SNP genotypes for about three fifths of the 666 donors, treating that subset as a discovery cohort. Every discovery cohort repertoire had been produced on one sequencing platform. Both class I and class II loci were covered by HLA typing, at four-digit resolution. The number of donors typed differed by locus, with about 629-630 for A, B, C, DRB1 and DQB1, 522 for DQA1, approximately 570 for DPA1, and around 460 for DPB1. Several DR-DQ haplotypes were handled as single units for association and clustering, since linkage in the cohort was strong. Across approximately 400 genotyped donors of the cohort, an average of about 240,000 unique TCR beta nucleotide sequences per donor were sequenced, and approximately 17% of those sequences were non-productive.

As regards this clone: There is no known antigen for this receptor. Per-base quality was not reported, and no clone a single base away is much larger than it.

The paper as a whole reports these results and caveats: A further reported finding was that TCR beta sequences accurately predicted the HLA-A and HLA-B alleles for most subjects in the first cohort. Most CMV-associated TCR beta chains appeared to be HLA-restricted in a later analysis, and the HLA associations seemed to be driven largely by CMV exposure. Broadly in line with IMGT annotations, most TCR beta V segments showed up in productive rearrangements about 87% or about 30% of the time in an earlier analysis of several hundred of the donors. In a later genetic analysis, fewer N-insertions in productive TCRs were reported among donors in an Asian-associated ancestry cluster than the roughly 670-donor mean. A later analysis found that HLA-associated TCR beta chains were more clonally expanded and had lower generation probabilities than equally common non-associated chains. Assigning TCR associations to individual alleles was difficult when HLA alleles, especially DR and DQ, strongly co-occurred. The sequencing pipeline was judged likely to have produced a cluster of highly shared sequence variants as a technical artifact. In a later genetic analysis, a missense DCLRE1C variant was associated with V-gene and J-gene trimming of TCR beta chains, and the association was replicated in an independent cohort. Linkage disequilibrium might explain the correlated functional status among segregating V segments, but an unknown experimental factor could not be excluded. Roughly uniform sequencing depth across donors was assumed in presence/absence analyses, although this assumption may not hold. Specific HLA alleles were associated with over 15,000 TCR beta sequences at a false discovery rate of 0.05 in a later analysis. Because the 87-base-pair reads could not distinguish some IMGT-functional V segments, including TRBV6-2 and TRBV6-3, those segments were excluded. The cohort was sequenced for TCR beta chains only, and without alpha or paired-chain data the features that could be detected were limited. Across donors, most TCR sequences were observed very rarely, whereas some public TCRs were present in many individuals. Several of the top co-occurrence clusters appeared to be linked to parvovirus B19, influenza, CMV and Epstein-Barr virus, according to a later analysis. HLA typing was unavailable for some donors at each locus, so association tests used only the typed subset. In both the original and validation cohorts, the classifier was reported to diagnose cytomegalovirus status with high specificity and sensitivity. A few of the identified cytomegalovirus-associated TCR beta chains were confirmed in vitro to be specific for cytomegalovirus antigens. Immune exposure information for the cohort was limited to CMV serostatus. It was suggested by the authors that the approach could potentially be generalized to other disease states and immunological phenotypes. In a later analysis, the rate of TCR association differed among HLA loci, with DRB1 alleles having the most associated TCRs and HLA-C alleles having the fewest. In the study, around 150 TCR beta chains were listed as associated with cytomegalovirus. Because counts were too low, 15 to 20 rarely observed V segments, including chromosome 9 orphons, were excluded from the earlier analysis of about 500 of the donors.

The library was obtained by the immunoSEQ multiplex PCR assay. For the multiplex PCR, a mixture combining 60 forward primers for TCR Vbeta segments and 13 reverse primers for TCR Jbeta segments was used. Amplification of the CDR3 region of rearranged TCR beta genes was performed with a multiplex PCR assay on genomic DNA. The Illumina HiSeq System was used to sequence the amplified TCR beta libraries as 87-base-pair reads. Per the authors' processing: A later analysis counted 75 million to 100 million unique TCR beta chains across the 650 to 800 repertoires, and 10 million to 11 million of these chains were shared by at least two donors. Raw reads were error-corrected and collapsed into unique sequences with a nearest-neighbor algorithm that merged closely related sequences to remove PCR and sequencing errors. V, D and J gene segments were assigned by aligning CDR3 sequences to IMGT reference sequences. For a sequence to be retained, a match of at least six nucleotides was required to both a V gene segment and a J gene segment. Rearrangements were classified as productive when the CDR3 lacked stop codons and remained in frame with V and J, and all other rearrangements were classified as non-productive. Following IMGT convention, CDR3 was defined as the stretch from the second conserved V-encoded cysteine to the conserved J-encoded phenylalanine. In an earlier analysis of more than 550 of the donors, sequences lacking an unambiguous match to a single V gene segment were excluded. In an earlier analysis of around 590 of the donors, a V segment was called functional when productive rearrangements were above 56.7%, and segregating when the standard deviation between donors exceeded 5%. A statistical classification framework was built to diagnose cytomegalovirus status from the catalog of TCR beta chain sequences. In a later analysis, TCR nucleotide sequences were compared against IMGT/GENE-DB human TR gene sequences so that V and J genes could be assigned. Using the TCRdist pipeline, a later analysis assigned CDR3 sequences along with most-parsimonious VDJ recombination scenarios. In a later analysis, each TCR beta chain was defined by its CDR3 amino acid sequence together with its V-gene family, and reads lacking a unique V-gene family were excluded. As a way to deal with suspected cross-contamination and a sequencing artifact, a later analysis dropped over 550 nucleotide sequences that were highly shared and had low generation probability. In a later analysis, a clonal expansion index for each public chain was calculated from normalized within-repertoire ranks of inferred template counts. In a later analysis, generation probabilities were computed with a VDJ recombination model fitted to out-of-frame rearrangements, and the resulting probabilities were checked against IGoR. In a later analysis, TCR-TCR, TCR-HLA and TCR-CMV co-occurrence was scored with hypergeometric tests, and a repertoire-size bias correction was applied to TCR pairs. A later analysis estimated false discovery rates by permuting HLA or CMV assignments 20 times. A later analysis grouped co-occurring TCRs with DBSCAN, adding TCRdist sequence similarity when clustering within HLA-allele-positive subsets. For co-occurrence clustering, repertoires with fewer than 30,000 or more than 120,000 public chains were excluded, along with four to six repertoires with anomalous nucleotide sharing. TCRdb obtained this table from immuneACCESS and retained in-frame rearrangements with V and J assigned. These tables miss some clones; where compared with another copy, unresolved V genes account for less than half of the shortfall, and the remainder is unexplained. That table is the source of V, J and clone size, and D and trimming were worked out from the DNA. In all, the sample holds some 89,000 clones, and roughly 79% of those were seen once. The ten largest clonotypes hold approximately 1.9% of the sample.

The CDR3 spans 15 residues, from the cysteine through the phenylalanine. The entry retains the CDR3 DNA only, 45 bases that are in frame from base 1. V is clipped by 6 bases and J by 3 bases, and the sequence between their germline boundaries is 14 bases long. The cohort comprised some 680 healthy bone marrow donors. At the time of sampling, all cohort members were nominally healthy, though unrecorded immune exposures were likely present. The donor tested CMV seronegative and was one of the 352 seronegative cohort members. Each donor provided a peripheral blood sample, and peripheral blood mononuclear cells were used for TCR beta sequencing. Genomic DNA extraction from the blood cell samples was performed with the Qiagen DNeasy Blood Extraction Kit.

The sequenced material came from PBMCs. The source is a woman in her 30s in good health and CMV-seronegative. Recombination linked TRBV23-1 to TRBJ2-2; possibly the D gene is TRBD1, per 5 matching bases. TRBV23-1 is classed as an ORF, of uncertain function. This receptor carries the CDR3 CASSSRGHYTGELFF. The DNA reads as follows: TGCGCCAGCAGCAGTAGGGGCCACTACACCGGGGAGCTGTTTTTT.